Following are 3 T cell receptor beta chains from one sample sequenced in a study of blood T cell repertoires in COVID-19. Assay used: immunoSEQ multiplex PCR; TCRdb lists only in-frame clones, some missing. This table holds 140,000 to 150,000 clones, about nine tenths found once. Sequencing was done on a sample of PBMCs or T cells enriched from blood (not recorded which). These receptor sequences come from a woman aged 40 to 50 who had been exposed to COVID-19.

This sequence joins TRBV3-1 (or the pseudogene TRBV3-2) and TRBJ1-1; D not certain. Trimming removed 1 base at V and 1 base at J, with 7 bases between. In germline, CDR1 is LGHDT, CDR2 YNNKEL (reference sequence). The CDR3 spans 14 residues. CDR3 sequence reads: CASSQVPGNTEAFF. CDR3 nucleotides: TGTGCCAGCAGCCAAGTCCCAGGGAACACTGAAGCTTTCTTT.

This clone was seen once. CDR3 sequence reads: CASSQGEAILSNQPQHF. The CDR3 region has the DNA TGCGCCAGCAGCCAAGGGGAGGCCATTCTAAGCAATCAGCCCCAGCATTTT. The rearrangement links TRBV4-1 to TRBJ1-5; D remains ambiguous. Trimming shortened V by 1 base and J by 1 base, and 14 bases separated the two germline ends. This CDR3 contains 17 residues. Looked up from germline, CDR1 is MGHRA and CDR2 is YSYEKL.

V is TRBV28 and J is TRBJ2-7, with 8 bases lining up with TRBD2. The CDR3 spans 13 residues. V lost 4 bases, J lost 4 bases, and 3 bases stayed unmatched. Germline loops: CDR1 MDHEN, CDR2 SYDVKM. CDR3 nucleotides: TGTGCCAGCAGTTCGGGGGGGTTTTACGAGCAGTACTTC. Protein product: CASSSGGFYEQYF.